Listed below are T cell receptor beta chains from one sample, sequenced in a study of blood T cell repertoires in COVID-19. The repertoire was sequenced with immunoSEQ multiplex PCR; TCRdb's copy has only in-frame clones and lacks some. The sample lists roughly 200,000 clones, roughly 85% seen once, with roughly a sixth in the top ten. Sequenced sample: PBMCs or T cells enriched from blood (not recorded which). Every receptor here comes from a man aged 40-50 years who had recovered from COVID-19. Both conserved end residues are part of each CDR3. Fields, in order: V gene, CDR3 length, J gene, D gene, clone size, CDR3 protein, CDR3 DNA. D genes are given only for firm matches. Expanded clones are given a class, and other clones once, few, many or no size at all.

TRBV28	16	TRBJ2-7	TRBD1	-	CASSLPGQGASYEQYF	TGTGCCAGCAGTTTACCGGGACAGGGCGCCTCCTACGAGCAGTACTTC
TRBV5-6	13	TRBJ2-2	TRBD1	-	CASRGDRYGELFF	TGTGCCAGCAGGGGGGACAGATACGGGGAGCTGTTTTTT
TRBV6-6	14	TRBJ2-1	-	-	CASNFVGPHNEQFF	TGTGCCAGCAACTTCGTGGGCCCACACAATGAGCAGTTCTTC
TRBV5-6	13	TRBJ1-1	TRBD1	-	CASSTGDGTEAFF	TGTGCCAGCAGCACAGGGGACGGGACTGAAGCTTTCTTT
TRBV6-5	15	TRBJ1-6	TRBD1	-	CASSSVGQVNSPLHF	TGTGCCAGCAGTTCCGTGGGACAGGTTAATTCACCCCTCCACTTT
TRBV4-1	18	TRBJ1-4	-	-	CASSQEVTSRGGNEKLFF	TGCGCCAGCAGCCAAGAAGTCACTTCAAGAGGGGGAAATGAAAAACTGTTTTTT
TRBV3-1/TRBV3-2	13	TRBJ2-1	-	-	CASTRSRFNEQFF	TGTGCCAGCACCCGGAGTAGGTTCAATGAGCAGTTCTTC
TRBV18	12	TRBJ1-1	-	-	CASSPGDTEAFF	TGTGCCAGCTCACCCGGTGACACTGAAGCTTTCTTT
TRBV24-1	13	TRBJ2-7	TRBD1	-	CATSAGGSYEQYF	TGTGCCACCAGTGCAGGGGGCTCATACGAGCAGTACTTC
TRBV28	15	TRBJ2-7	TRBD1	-	CASSRPGQGTYEQYF	TGTGCCAGCAGCCGTCCGGGACAGGGGACCTACGAGCAGTACTTC
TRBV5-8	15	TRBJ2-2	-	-	CASSLAGVGTGELFF	TGTGCCAGCAGCTTGGCGGGAGTAGGGACCGGGGAGCTGTTTTTT
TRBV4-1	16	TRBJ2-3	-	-	CASSHPEGVSTDTQYF	TGCGCCAGCAGCCATCCCGAGGGAGTTAGCACAGATACGCAGTATTTT
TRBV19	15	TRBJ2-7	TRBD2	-	CASSIGLADSYEQYF	TGTGCCAGTAGTATAGGGCTAGCGGACTCCTACGAGCAGTACTTC
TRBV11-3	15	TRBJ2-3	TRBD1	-	CASSSPGQATDTQYF	TGTGCCAGCAGCTCGCCGGGACAGGCCACAGATACGCAGTATTTT
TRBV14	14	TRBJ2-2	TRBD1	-	CASSLRQGQGELFF	TGTGCCAGCAGCCTTCGACAGGGTCAAGGGGAGCTGTTTTTT
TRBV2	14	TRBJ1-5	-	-	CASSEDRVNQPQHF	TGTGCCAGCAGTGAAGACAGGGTGAATCAGCCCCAGCATTTT
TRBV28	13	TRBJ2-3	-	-	CASISRITDTQYF	TGTGCCAGCATATCGCGTATCACAGATACGCAGTATTTT
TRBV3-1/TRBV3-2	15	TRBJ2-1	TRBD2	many	CASETGTSGGNEQFF	TGTGCCAGCGAAACCGGGACTAGCGGGGGGAATGAGCAGTTCTTC
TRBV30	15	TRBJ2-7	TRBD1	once	CAWSSKGQGTYEQYF	TGTGCCTGGAGTTCCAAGGGACAGGGGACCTACGAGCAGTACTTC